Listed below are T cell receptor beta chains from one sample, sequenced in a study of blood T cell repertoires in COVID-19. The table came from immunoSEQ multiplex PCR; TCRdb's copy has only in-frame clones and leaves some out. The table has more than 300,000 clones, about 90% seen once. Sequencing was carried out using peripheral blood. Receptors were obtained from a woman aged 30 to 39 with COVID-19, enrolled during active disease. CDR3s include the opening cysteine and the closing phenylalanine or tryptophan. D genes are given only for firm matches. The listing skips clone size in some rows; elsewhere it reads once, few, many or a size class.

CDR3 length	D gene	J gene	clone size	V gene	CDR3 DNA	CDR3 protein
15	TRBD2	TRBJ2-5	-	TRBV14	TGTGCCAGCAGCCTGAGACTAGCGGGAGTTGAGACCCAGTACTTC	CASSLRLAGVETQYF
15	-	TRBJ2-1	few	TRBV5-1	TGCGCCAGCAGACTTGGGCCGGGATCCTACAATGAGCAGTTCTTC	CASRLGPGSYNEQFF
15	TRBD2	TRBJ2-7	-	TRBV28	TGTGCCAGCAGTTTAGTTGGCGGGAGGGCCTACGAGCAGTACTTC	CASSLVGGRAYEQYF
16	TRBD1	TRBJ1-6	few	TRBV7-9	TGTGCCAGCAGCTTATCCCCGACAGGGGTCAATTCACCCCTCCACTTT	CASSLSPTGVNSPLHF
15	TRBD1	TRBJ1-5	-	TRBV9	TGTGCCAGCAGCGCCCCCGGGACAGGGGACCAGCCCCAGCATTTT	CASSAPGTGDQPQHF
13	-	TRBJ1-1	-	TRBV24-1	TGTGCCACCAGAAACAGGGTTAACACTGAAGCTTTCTTT	CATRNRVNTEAFF
17	TRBD1	TRBJ2-2	-	TRBV19	TGTGCCAGTAATAAGCTCTTACCGGGACAGATCGCCGGGGAGCTGTTTTTT	CASNKLLPGQIAGELFF
11	-	TRBJ2-7	-	TRBV7-9	TGTGCCAGCAGCCTAATGAACGAGCAGTACTTC	CASSLMNEQYF
13	-	TRBJ2-1	-	TRBV20-1	TGCAGTGCTAGTTACAGGGATATGCATGAGCAGTTCTTC	CSASYRDMHEQFF
13	-	TRBJ2-3	-	TRBV7-9	TGTGCCGGCAGCGGGCAATCCACAGATACGCAGTATTTT	CAGSGQSTDTQYF
17	TRBD1	TRBJ1-4	-	TRBV5-1	TGCGCCAGCAGCTTGGGGTCGGGACAGGGGGCTCGTGAAAAACTGTTTTTT	CASSLGSGQGAREKLFF
16	TRBD1	TRBJ2-7	few	TRBV11-2	TGTGCCAGCAGCTTAACCGGGACAGGGGGTTTCTACGAGCAGTACTTC	CASSLTGTGGFYEQYF
14	-	TRBJ1-2	-	TRBV5-6	TGTGCCAGCAGCTTGTTTGGGGAGTACTATGGCTACACCTTC	CASSLFGEYYGYTF
16	-	TRBJ2-6	-	TRBV5-4	TGTGCCAGCAGCTCCTTTACGCAGGCTGGGGCCAACGTCCTGACTTTC	CASSSFTQAGANVLTF
14	TRBD1	TRBJ1-2	-	TRBV7-8	TGTGCCAGCAGCTTAGCGGTGACAGGGGAAGGCTACACCTTC	CASSLAVTGEGYTF
14	TRBD1	TRBJ1-1	-	TRBV10-2	TGCGCCAGCACCGGACAGGGCAGAAACACTGAAGCTTTCTTT	CASTGQGRNTEAFF
15	TRBD1	TRBJ1-2	-	TRBV4-3	TGCGCCAGCAGCCAAGGGTTGACAGGGGTGGGTGGCTACACCTTC	CASSQGLTGVGGYTF
15	-	TRBJ2-7	-	TRBV11-2	TGTGCCAGCAGCGACTTCAAGGGGTTACTGTACGAGCAGTACTTC	CASSDFKGLLYEQYF
19	TRBD2	TRBJ2-7	-	TRBV28	TGTGCCAGCAGTTTACCGACTAGCGGGGTAGCCCTTCTTCGGAACGAGCAGTACTTC	CASSLPTSGVALLRNEQYF
16	TRBD1	TRBJ1-5	-	TRBV23-1	TGCGGAGCAGTCGGGGGAGGACAGGGGAACAATCAGCCCCAGCATTTT	CGAVGGGQGNNQPQHF
15	-	TRBJ2-5	once	TRBV9	TGTGCCAGCAGCGTAGATGAGGGATCAGCAGAGACCCAGTACTTC	CASSVDEGSAETQYF
15	-	TRBJ2-7	-	TRBV6-5	TGTGCCAGCAGCTACCGCCGGGAGCCGCCCTACGAGCAGTACTTC	CASSYRREPPYEQYF
11	-	TRBJ2-1	once	TRBV11-2	TGTGCCAGCAGCTTAGGTCCCGGCGGTTTCTTC	CASSLGPGGFF
13	TRBD2	TRBJ2-1	-	TRBV3-1/TRBV3-2	TGTGCCAGCAATAGGGCGGGAGCGGATGAGCAGTTCTTC	CASNRAGADEQFF
13	-	TRBJ1-1	-	TRBV7-2	TGTGCCAGCAGCATAGACAGGAACACTGAAGCTTTCTTT	CASSIDRNTEAFF
16	-	TRBJ1-6	-	TRBV2	TGTGCCAGCAGTATCTACAGGGTTCTACTGGATTCACCCCTCCACTTT	CASSIYRVLLDSPLHF
14	-	TRBJ2-3	-	TRBV5-1	TGCGCCAGCAGCCGCGGAGGGGTCCCAGATACGCAGTATTTT	CASSRGGVPDTQYF
14	-	TRBJ2-3	-	TRBV19	TGTGCCAGTAGTATAGGACTAGGTGGGGATACGCAGTATTTT	CASSIGLGGDTQYF
14	TRBD1	TRBJ1-1	-	TRBV11-1	TGTGCCAGCAGTAACGCAGGGGGAGGTACTGAAGCTTTCTTT	CASSNAGGGTEAFF
14	TRBD1	TRBJ2-7	-	TRBV28	TGTGCCAGCAGTTTGGCGGCACCGGGACAGGGCCCGTACTTC	CASSLAAPGQGPYF
13	-	TRBJ2-3	-	TRBV10-3	TGTGCCATCAGTGAGCCTATTACGGATACGCAGTATTTT	CAISEPITDTQYF
17	TRBD2	TRBJ2-3	-	TRBV7-6	TGTGCCAGCAGCTTAGGGCTAGCGGGAGCGCACACAGATACGCAGTATTTT	CASSLGLAGAHTDTQYF
14	TRBD1	TRBJ1-3	once	TRBV6-5	TGTGCCAGCAGCTCATTGGACAGGGGGAACACCATATATTTT	CASSSLDRGNTIYF
18	TRBD1	TRBJ2-6	-	TRBV29-1	TGCAGCGTTGAAAGCGTGACAGGGGTCTTCTCTGGGGCCAACGTCCTGACTTTC	CSVESVTGVFSGANVLTF
15	TRBD1	TRBJ1-1	-	TRBV4-1	TGCGCCAGCAGCCAATGGGGACAGGGTGACACTGAAGCTTTCTTT	CASSQWGQGDTEAFF
16	TRBD1	TRBJ2-7	-	TRBV4-1	TGCGCCAGCAGCCAAGAAGGGGGACAGGGGGCGAACGAGCAGTACTTC	CASSQEGGQGANEQYF
15	TRBD2	TRBJ2-3	-	TRBV18	TGTGCCAGCTCACGACCGGGACTAGACACAGATACGCAGTATTTT	CASSRPGLDTDTQYF
14	-	TRBJ2-3	-	TRBV6-1	TGTGCCAGCAGTGAATACGGTCACACAGATACGCAGTATTTT	CASSEYGHTDTQYF
16	TRBD1	TRBJ1-6	-	TRBV6-1	TGTGCCAGCAGTGTACAGGGGGCAACCTATAATTCACCCCTCCACTTT	CASSVQGATYNSPLHF
17	TRBD2	TRBJ2-1	once	TRBV7-8	TGTGCCAGCAGCTTATTTCGGGCCGGGAGGGCCGGGAATGAGCAGTTCTTC	CASSLFRAGRAGNEQFF
16	TRBD2	TRBJ2-1	-	TRBV5-1	TGCGCCAGCAGCTGGGGCGGGAGCGGGAGGTACAATGAGCAGTTCTTC	CASSWGGSGRYNEQFF
13	-	TRBJ2-3	-	TRBV12-5	TGTGCTAGTGGTGTCGGTGTTATGGATACGCAGTATTTT	CASGVGVMDTQYF
14	-	TRBJ1-2	-	TRBV5-6	TGTGCCAGCAGCCTGACCGGGTATGGCTATGGCTACACCTTC	CASSLTGYGYGYTF
14	-	TRBJ2-3	once	TRBV11-3	TGTGCCAGCAGCTTATTTACTAGCTCAGATACGCAGTATTTT	CASSLFTSSDTQYF
17	TRBD2	TRBJ2-2	once	TRBV27	TGTGCCAGCAGTTTGACTAGCGGGAGGGCCCAAACCGGGGAGCTGTTTTTT	CASSLTSGRAQTGELFF
15	TRBD2	TRBJ2-5	few	TRBV3-1/TRBV3-2	TGTGCCAGCAGCCCAGAACTAGCGGTGCAAGAGACCCAGTACTTC	CASSPELAVQETQYF
14	-	TRBJ2-5	-	TRBV18	TGTGCCAGCTCACCACAATTGGGCAGTGAGACCCAGTACTTC	CASSPQLGSETQYF
15	TRBD1	TRBJ2-1	-	TRBV11-3	TGTGCCAGCAGCCTTCAGGGGGCCGTCGGCTATGAGCAGTTCTTC	CASSLQGAVGYEQFF
15	-	TRBJ2-7	-	TRBV13	TGTGCCAGCACCATCAGCGGAATGGCGGCCTACGAGCAGTACTTC	CASTISGMAAYEQYF
16	TRBD1	TRBJ2-1	-	TRBV7-6	TGTGCCAGCAGCCCCCAGGGGGATGGCTCCTACAATGAGCAGTTCTTC	CASSPQGDGSYNEQFF
14	TRBD2	TRBJ2-3	-	TRBV3-1/TRBV3-2	TGTGCCAGCAGCCAAGACGGCGGGGGAGATACGCAGTATTTT	CASSQDGGGDTQYF
15	-	TRBJ2-7	-	TRBV28	TGTGCCAGCAGTTTAAGCAGGGTAGTACCCTACGAGCAGTACTTC	CASSLSRVVPYEQYF
13	TRBD1	TRBJ1-2	-	TRBV5-6	TGTGCCAGCAGCCAGGACAGGGCCTATGGCTACACCTTC	CASSQDRAYGYTF
14	TRBD1	TRBJ2-7	-	TRBV6-5	TGTGCCAGCAGTTACCGACAGGGGGGGAACGAGCAGTACTTC	CASSYRQGGNEQYF
15	TRBD1	TRBJ2-2	once	TRBV18	TGTGCCAGCTACGGACAGGGAATTAACACCGGGGAGCTGTTTTTT	CASYGQGINTGELFF